Listed below are T cell receptor beta chains from one sample, sequenced in a study of glioma-infiltrating T cells after dendritic cell vaccination. Profiled with immunoSEQ multiplex PCR; TCRdb holds only in-frame clones, not every one. The sample records 100,000 to 120,000 clones, around 87% being singletons. Sequencing was performed on blood, taken after dendritic cell vaccination. Receptors were obtained from a human donor with glioblastoma. Both conserved end residues are part of each CDR3. The D gene is left open where the match is weak. The size entry is marked missing in some rows and otherwise reads once, few, many or a size class.

j_call: TRBJ1-1; v_call: TRBV5-1; d_call: TRBD1; clone_size: .; cdr3_aa: CASSFGDRATEAFF; cdr3_nt: TGCGCCAGCAGCTTCGGGGACAGGGCAACTGAAGCTTTCTTT
j_call: TRBJ2-5; v_call: TRBV27; d_call: .; clone_size: .; cdr3_aa: CASSFGGGGTETQYF; cdr3_nt: TGTGCCAGCAGTTTTGGAGGGGGCGGGACGGAGACCCAGTACTTC
j_call: TRBJ2-1; v_call: TRBV6-1; d_call: TRBD2; clone_size: .; cdr3_aa: CASSASGGHSYNEQFF; cdr3_nt: TGTGCCAGCAGTGCAAGCGGGGGGCACTCCTACAATGAGCAGTTCTTC
j_call: TRBJ2-7; v_call: TRBV2; d_call: TRBD2; clone_size: few; cdr3_aa: CASRITSGTYEQYF; cdr3_nt: TGTGCCAGCAGAATTACTAGCGGGACCTACGAGCAGTACTTC
j_call: TRBJ2-5; v_call: TRBV19; d_call: TRBD2; clone_size: .; cdr3_aa: CASKGGTVETQYF; cdr3_nt: TGTGCCAGTAAGGGAGGGACGGTAGAGACCCAGTACTTC
j_call: TRBJ2-7; v_call: TRBV4-1; d_call: TRBD1; clone_size: few; cdr3_aa: CASSPTGTGVFEQYF; cdr3_nt: TGCGCCAGCAGCCCAACCGGGACAGGGGTTTTCGAGCAGTACTTC
j_call: TRBJ2-3; v_call: TRBV9; d_call: .; clone_size: .; cdr3_aa: CASSAREASTDTQYF; cdr3_nt: TGTGCCAGCAGCGCCAGGGAGGCTAGCACAGATACGCAGTATTTT
j_call: TRBJ1-1; v_call: TRBV6-6; d_call: .; clone_size: .; cdr3_aa: CASSYPKGGSDTEAFF; cdr3_nt: TGTGCCAGCAGTTACCCCAAAGGGGGATCGGACACTGAAGCTTTCTTT
j_call: TRBJ2-3; v_call: TRBV6-6; d_call: TRBD2; clone_size: .; cdr3_aa: CASSYGTSGSDTQYF; cdr3_nt: TGTGCCAGCAGTTACGGGACTAGCGGGAGCGATACGCAGTATTTT
j_call: TRBJ1-1; v_call: TRBV5-1; d_call: .; clone_size: once; cdr3_aa: CASSFTDPGTEAFF; cdr3_nt: TGCGCCAGCAGCTTTACTGATCCCGGGACTGAAGCTTTCTTT
j_call: TRBJ2-2; v_call: TRBV6-6; d_call: TRBD1; clone_size: .; cdr3_aa: CASSRQGNTGELFF; cdr3_nt: TGTGCCAGCAGTCGACAGGGGAACACCGGGGAGCTGTTTTTT
j_call: TRBJ2-1; v_call: TRBV19; d_call: TRBD2; clone_size: .; cdr3_aa: CASSTLSGRGYNEQFF; cdr3_nt: TGTGCCAGTAGTACCTTATCCGGGAGGGGATACAATGAGCAGTTCTTC
j_call: TRBJ2-1; v_call: TRBV19; d_call: .; clone_size: .; cdr3_aa: CASSEASYNEQFF; cdr3_nt: TGTGCCAGTAGTGAGGCTAGCTACAATGAGCAGTTCTTC
j_call: TRBJ1-1; v_call: TRBV6-1; d_call: TRBD1; clone_size: few; cdr3_aa: CASIRTGEAFF; cdr3_nt: TGTGCCAGCATCCGGACAGGAGAAGCTTTCTTT
j_call: TRBJ1-1; v_call: TRBV7-9; d_call: .; clone_size: .; cdr3_aa: CASRGGGRETEAFF; cdr3_nt: TGTGCCAGCAGGGGCGGGGGGCGCGAGACTGAAGCTTTCTTT
j_call: TRBJ2-1; v_call: TRBV7-9; d_call: TRBD2; clone_size: once; cdr3_aa: CASSRTSGGHNEQFF; cdr3_nt: TGTGCCAGCAGCCGGACTAGCGGGGGCCATAATGAGCAGTTCTTC
j_call: TRBJ2-2; v_call: TRBV5-6; d_call: .; clone_size: .; cdr3_aa: CASSPTTVTGELFF; cdr3_nt: TGTGCCAGCAGCCCGACGACAGTAACCGGGGAGCTGTTTTTT
j_call: TRBJ2-5; v_call: TRBV9; d_call: .; clone_size: .; cdr3_aa: CASSVGGQTNQETQYF; cdr3_nt: TGTGCCAGCAGCGTAGGCGGACAGACCAACCAAGAGACCCAGTACTTC
j_call: TRBJ2-6; v_call: TRBV7-3; d_call: TRBD2; clone_size: .; cdr3_aa: CASSEGPTSLTSGITGANVLTF; cdr3_nt: TGTGCCAGCAGCGAAGGCCCCACCTCGCTGACTAGCGGGATAACTGGGGCCAACGTCCTGACTTTC
j_call: TRBJ1-2; v_call: TRBV5-1; d_call: TRBD1; clone_size: few; cdr3_aa: CASSLAPQGDGYTF; cdr3_nt: TGCGCCAGCAGCTTGGCCCCACAGGGGGATGGCTACACCTTC
j_call: TRBJ1-4; v_call: TRBV5-8; d_call: .; clone_size: few; cdr3_aa: CASSLKGAFNEKLFF; cdr3_nt: TGTGCCAGCAGCTTGAAAGGGGCCTTTAATGAAAAACTGTTTTTT
j_call: TRBJ1-3; v_call: TRBV7-8; d_call: .; clone_size: .; cdr3_aa: CASSAARQISGNTIYF; cdr3_nt: TGTGCCAGCAGCGCAGCACGACAGATCTCTGGAAACACCATATATTTT
j_call: TRBJ1-5; v_call: TRBV5-5; d_call: TRBD1; clone_size: .; cdr3_aa: CASSIWTGQGPQHF; cdr3_nt: TGTGCCAGCAGCATCTGGACAGGTCAAGGGCCCCAGCATTTT
j_call: TRBJ2-4; v_call: TRBV10-3; d_call: TRBD1; clone_size: .; cdr3_aa: CAISDGTGNDIQYF; cdr3_nt: TGTGCCATCAGTGACGGGACAGGGAACGACATTCAGTACTTC
j_call: TRBJ2-5; v_call: TRBV4-1; d_call: .; clone_size: .; cdr3_aa: CASSRGRSETQYF; cdr3_nt: TGCGCCAGCAGCCGGGGGCGTTCGGAGACCCAGTACTTC
j_call: TRBJ2-3; v_call: TRBV7-9; d_call: TRBD2; clone_size: few; cdr3_aa: CASSLASGGSGDTQYF; cdr3_nt: TGTGCCAGCAGCCTAGCGAGCGGGGGAAGCGGAGATACGCAGTATTTT
j_call: TRBJ2-7; v_call: TRBV21-1; d_call: .; clone_size: once; cdr3_aa: CASSKDRALRSSEQYF; cdr3_nt: TGTGCCAGCAGCAAAGACAGGGCTCTAAGATCCAGCGAGCAGTACTTC